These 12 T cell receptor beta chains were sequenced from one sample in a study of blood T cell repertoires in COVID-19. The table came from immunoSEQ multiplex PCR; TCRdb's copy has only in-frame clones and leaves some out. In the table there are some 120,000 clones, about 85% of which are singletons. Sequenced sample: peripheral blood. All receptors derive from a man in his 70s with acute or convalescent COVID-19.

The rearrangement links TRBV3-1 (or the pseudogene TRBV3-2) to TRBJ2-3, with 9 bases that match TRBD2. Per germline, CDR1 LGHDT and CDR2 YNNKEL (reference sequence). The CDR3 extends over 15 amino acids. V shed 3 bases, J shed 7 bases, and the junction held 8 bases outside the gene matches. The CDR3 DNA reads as TGTGCCAGCAGCCACGGCGGGGGGGCCCACAATACGCAGTATTTT. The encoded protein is CASSHGGGAHNTQYF.

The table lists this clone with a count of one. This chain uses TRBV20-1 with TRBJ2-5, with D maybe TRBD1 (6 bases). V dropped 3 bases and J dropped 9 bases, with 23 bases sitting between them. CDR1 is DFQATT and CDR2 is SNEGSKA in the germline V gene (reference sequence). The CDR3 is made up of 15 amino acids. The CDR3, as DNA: TGCAGTGCTAGTTTTCCGGGACACCCAAAGGGGTCCCAGTACTTC. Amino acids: CSASFPGHPKGSQYF.

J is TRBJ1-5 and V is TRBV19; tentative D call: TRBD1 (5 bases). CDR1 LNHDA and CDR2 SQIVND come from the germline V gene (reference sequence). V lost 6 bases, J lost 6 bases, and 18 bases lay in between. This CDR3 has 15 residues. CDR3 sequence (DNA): TGTGCCAGTAGCCTTGTAGGCGTGGGGGGTCAGCCCCAGCATTTT. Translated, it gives CASSLVGVGGQPQHF.

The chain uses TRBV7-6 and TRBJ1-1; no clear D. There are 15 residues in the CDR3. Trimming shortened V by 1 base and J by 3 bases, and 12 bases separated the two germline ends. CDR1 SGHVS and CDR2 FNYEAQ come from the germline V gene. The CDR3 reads CASSLGGRADTEAFF. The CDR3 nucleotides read TGTGCCAGCAGCTTAGGAGGGAGGGCAGACACTGAAGCTTTCTTT.

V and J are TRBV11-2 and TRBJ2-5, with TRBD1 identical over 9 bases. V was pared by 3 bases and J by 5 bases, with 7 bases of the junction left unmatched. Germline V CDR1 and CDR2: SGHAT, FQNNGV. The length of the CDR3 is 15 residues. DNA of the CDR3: TGTGCCAGCAGCTTGTCGACAGGGGGAGGGGAGACCCAGTACTTC. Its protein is CASSLSTGGGETQYF.

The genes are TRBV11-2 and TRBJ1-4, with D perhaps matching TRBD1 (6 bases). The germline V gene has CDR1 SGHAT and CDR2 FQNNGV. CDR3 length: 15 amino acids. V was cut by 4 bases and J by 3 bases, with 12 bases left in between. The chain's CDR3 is CASSSKGESNEKLFF. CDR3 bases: TGTGCCAGCAGCTCCAAGGGGGAGTCTAATGAAAAACTGTTTTTT.

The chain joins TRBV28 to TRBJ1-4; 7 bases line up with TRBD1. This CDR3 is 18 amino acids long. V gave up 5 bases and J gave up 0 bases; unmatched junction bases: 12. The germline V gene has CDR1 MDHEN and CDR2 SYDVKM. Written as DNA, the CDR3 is TGTGCCAGCAGTCCGACAGGGCACACACCCGCAACTAATGAAAAACTGTTTTTT. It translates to CASSPTGHTPATNEKLFF. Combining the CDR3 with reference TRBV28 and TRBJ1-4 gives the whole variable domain DVKVTQSSRYLVKRTGEKVFLECVQDMDHENMFWYRQDPGLGLRLIYFSYDVKMKEKGDIPEGYSVSREKKERFSLILESASTNQTSMYLCASSPTGHTPATNEKLFFGSGTQLSVL.

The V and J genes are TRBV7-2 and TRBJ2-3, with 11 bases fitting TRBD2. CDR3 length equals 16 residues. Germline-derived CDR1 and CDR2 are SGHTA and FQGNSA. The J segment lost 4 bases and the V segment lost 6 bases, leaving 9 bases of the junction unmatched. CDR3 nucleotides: TGTGCCAGCAGTTATCTAGCGGGGGGAGTCGCAGATACGCAGTATTTT. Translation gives CASSYLAGGVADTQYF.

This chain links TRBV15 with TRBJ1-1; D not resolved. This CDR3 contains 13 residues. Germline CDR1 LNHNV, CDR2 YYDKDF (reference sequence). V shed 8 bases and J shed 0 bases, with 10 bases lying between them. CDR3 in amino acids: CATSGRMNTEAFF. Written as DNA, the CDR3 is TGTGCCACCTCGGGGAGGATGAACACTGAAGCTTTCTTT. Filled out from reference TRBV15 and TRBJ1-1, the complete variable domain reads DAMVIQNPRYQVTQFGKPVTLSCSQTLNHNVMYWYQQKSSQAPKLLFHYYDKDFNNEADTPDNFQSRRPNTSFCFLDIRSPGLGDTAMYLCATSGRMNTEAFFGQGTRLTVV.

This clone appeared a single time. In nucleotides, the CDR3 is TGTGCCAGCAGTTACTCAGCGGGGGGCAGGGGCTACACCTTC. It codes for CASSYSAGGRGYTF. This chain uses TRBV6-2 or TRBV6-3 with TRBJ1-2; D perhaps matches TRBD1 (6 bases). This CDR3 has 14 residues. V gave up 0 bases and J gave up 8 bases, with 13 bases separating them. In germline, CDR1 is MNHEY, CDR2 SVGEGT.

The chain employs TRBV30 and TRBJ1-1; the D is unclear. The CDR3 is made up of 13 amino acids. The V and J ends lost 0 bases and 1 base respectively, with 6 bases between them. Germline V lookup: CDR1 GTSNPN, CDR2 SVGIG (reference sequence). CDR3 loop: CAWSVRGNTEAFF. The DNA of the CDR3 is TGTGCCTGGAGTGTACGAGGGAACACTGAAGCTTTCTTT.

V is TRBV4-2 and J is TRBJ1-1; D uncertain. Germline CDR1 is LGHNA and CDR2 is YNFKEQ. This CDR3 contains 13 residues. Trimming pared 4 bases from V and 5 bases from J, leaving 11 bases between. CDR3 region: CASSPEIGTEAFF. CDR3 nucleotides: TGTGCCAGCAGCCCTGAGATTGGTACTGAAGCTTTCTTT.